These T cell receptor beta chains were read from a single sample in a study of T-cell reconstitution after alpha-beta-depleted transplantation in children. TCRdb ran MiXCR on the PCR reads and lists one entry per CDR3 protein. The repertoire consists of under 75,000 distinct CDR3 sequences, with around 9.9% occurring once and the leading ten covering about 13%. Sequenced here: PBMCs, sampled before TCRalphabeta/CD19-depleted stem cell transplant. These receptors came from a boy between 10 and 17 years old with acute myeloid leukemia, due to receive a stem cell transplant. The CDR3 runs from the conserved cysteine through the conserved F or W. A D gene is named only where the DNA matches it firmly. Clone size is shown for a subset of rows, as once, few, many or a class of expanded clone.

size: many
V: TRBV11-2
J: TRBJ2-5
D: NA
CDR3: CASSPGLGGKTQYF
DNA: TGTGCCAGCAGCCCCGGGCTGGGCGGGAAGACCCAGTACTTC

size: many
V: TRBV20-1
J: TRBJ2-7
D: NA
CDR3: CSASDAGASWYEQYF
DNA: TGCAGTGCTAGTGATGCCGGGGCTAGTTGGTACGAGCAGTACTTC

size: many
V: TRBV18
J: TRBJ2-3
D: NA
CDR3: CASSPKYRDRIGAADTQYF
DNA: TGTGCCAGCTCACCGAAGTACCGGGACCGGATTGGGGCGGCAGATACGCAGTATTTT

size: few
V: TRBV11-2
J: TRBJ2-7
D: NA
CDR3: CASSLVGPGMRYEQYF
DNA: TGTGCCAGCAGCTTAGTGGGTCCGGGAATGAGGTACGAGCAGTACTTC

size: many
V: TRBV10-3
J: TRBJ2-2
D: TRBD1
CDR3: CAISRQGMENTGELFF
DNA: TGTGCCATCTCCAGACAGGGGATGGAGAACACCGGGGAGCTGTTTTTT

size: NA
V: TRBV29-1
J: TRBJ2-3
D: NA
CDR3: CSAGTGLGTDTQYF
DNA: TGCAGCGCCGGAACAGGGCTAGGGACAGATACGCAGTATTTT

size: many
V: TRBV29-1
J: TRBJ1-5
D: NA
CDR3: CSAGLGQGDNQPQHF
DNA: TGCAGCGCTGGGCTGGGTCAGGGCGACAATCAGCCCCAGCATTTT

size: NA
V: TRBV5-1
J: TRBJ2-7
D: NA
CDR3: CASMGHGSSYEQYF
DNA: TGCGCCAGCATGGGTCATGGCAGCTCCTACGAGCAGTACTTC

size: many
V: TRBV4-3
J: TRBJ2-5
D: TRBD2
CDR3: CASSQDLWEGRSQETQYF
DNA: TGCGCCAGCAGCCAAGATCTCTGGGAGGGTCGAAGCCAAGAGACCCAGTACTTC

size: many
V: TRBV15
J: TRBJ1-5
D: NA
CDR3: CATSRAGALGQPQHF
DNA: TGTGCCACCAGCAGAGCAGGGGCGCTTGGTCAGCCCCAGCATTTT

size: NA
V: TRBV11-3
J: TRBJ2-1
D: NA
CDR3: CASSSRGPKGDEQFF
DNA: TGTGCCAGCAGCTCACGCGGGCCCAAAGGCGATGAGCAGTTCTTC

size: NA
V: TRBV7-2
J: TRBJ2-5
D: TRBD2
CDR3: CASSLVAGDETQYF
DNA: TGTGCCAGCAGCTTAGTAGCGGGAGACGAGACCCAGTACTTC